The T cell receptor beta chain described here comes from a study of T cell responses to AZD1222 COVID-19 vaccine. The study's findings and limits: At baseline, just 6 or 7 AZD1222 recipients tested seropositive.

As to this clone: What it binds is not known.

Germline CDR1 and CDR2: SGHDN and FVKESK. The CDR3 is 15 amino acids. With 3 bases removed from V and 4 bases from J, the gap between germline ends came to 16 bases. The assay was immunoSEQ multiplex PCR, and TCRdb's table has in-frame clones only and misses some. The data show about 150,000 clones, around 90% seen once. The TCR originated in an adult who received the MenACWY meningococcal vaccine as a control. Source: peripheral blood, taken 28 days after the second dose of the MenACWY control vaccine. The chain recombines TRBV14 with TRBJ2-7; weak D call: TRBD2 (6 bases). CDR3 loop: CASSHRDFDYYEQYF. As DNA, the CDR3 is TGTGCCAGCAGCCACCGGGACTTCGACTATTACGAGCAGTACTTC.